Listed here are 27 T cell receptor beta chains from one sample, sequenced in a study of immune characteristics of hereditary and idiopathic chronic pancreatitis. The data were produced by immunoSEQ multiplex PCR, yet TCRdb's version contains in-frame clones alone and is incomplete. The table has roughly 250 clones, over 60% seen once. Chronic pancreatitis tissue was collected during total pancreatectomy with islet autotransplantation. The sequenced sample consisted of pancreas tissue with idiopathic chronic pancreatitis. These receptors were taken from a human donor with chronic pancreatitis.

The chain has TRBV6-5 and TRBJ2-7; tentatively, D is TRBD1 (5 bases). Looked up from germline, CDR1 is MNHEY and CDR2 is SVGAGI. V was shortened by 6 bases and J by 9 bases, with 15 bases between the two germline ends. The CDR3 has 12 residues. The CDR3 coding sequence is TGTGCCAGCAGAGATCTAAGGGGTACGCAGTACTTC. Protein sequence: CASRDLRGTQYF.

The CDR3 spells CASSQYSGTGRDEQFF. The CDR3 DNA sequence: TGCGCCAGCAGCCAATACTCCGGGACAGGGAGGGATGAGCAGTTCTTC. J is TRBJ2-1 and V is TRBV4-1; TRBD1 matches 9 bases. The CDR3 is 16 amino acids. The germline CDR1 and CDR2 sequences are MGHRA and YSYEKL. Unmatched junction bases numbered 10, after V lost 2 bases and J lost 8 bases.

The rearrangement joins TRBV30 to TRBJ1-2, with a possible D match to TRBD1 (6 bases). V lost 8 bases and J 3 bases, leaving 13 bases between the germline ends. This CDR3 is built from 12 residues. Germline V lookup: CDR1 GTSNPN, CDR2 SVGIG (reference sequence). The CDR3 DNA is TGTGCCGAAGGGGGTAGTCACTATGGCTACACCTTC. Its translation is CAEGGSHYGYTF.

The chain combines TRBV6-2 or TRBV6-3 with TRBJ2-1; D possibly corresponds to TRBD1 (6 bases). V lost 5 bases to trimming and J lost 6 bases, with 17 bases between them. Germline loops: CDR1 MNHEY, CDR2 SVGEGT. The CDR3 totals 15 residues. CDR3 residues: CASSIQGATFNEQFF. In DNA form, the CDR3 reads TGTGCCAGCAGTATACAGGGTGCTACGTTCAATGAGCAGTTCTTC.

This clone was detected only a few times. V usage is TRBV6-5 and J usage is TRBJ2-2; D call uncertain. The CDR3 sequence is 13 residues long. Germline V lookup: CDR1 MNHEY, CDR2 SVGAGI. Trimming shortened V by 6 bases and J by 4 bases, and 9 bases separated the two germline ends. CDR3 loop: CASRLDPTGELFF. CDR3 coding DNA: TGTGCCAGCAGATTAGACCCCACCGGGGAGCTGTTTTTT.

This chain links TRBV6-5 with TRBJ1-2; the D is unclear. This CDR3 comprises 13 residues. Trimming shortened V by 4 bases and J by 8 bases, and 14 bases separated the two germline ends. The germline V gene has CDR1 MNHEY and CDR2 SVGAGI. The CDR3 here is CASSSRPWEGYTF. Here the CDR3 DNA reads TGTGCCAGCAGTTCCCGCCCCTGGGAGGGCTACACCTTC.

V usage is TRBV7-9 and J usage is TRBJ2-7; the D is unclear. Between the trimmed V and J ends, which lost 1 base and 2 bases, there was a span of 3 bases. Looked up from germline, CDR1 is SEHNR and CDR2 is FQNEAQ (reference sequence). This CDR3 contains 12 residues. CDR3 region: CASSLEAYEQYF. DNA for the CDR3: TGTGCCAGCAGCTTAGAGGCCTACGAGCAGTACTTC.

The chain employs TRBV27 and TRBJ1-2; TRBD1 agrees at 7 bases. V shed 5 bases and J 0 bases; nucleotides not matched to a gene: 3. This CDR3 comprises 14 residues. The germline CDR1 and CDR2 sequences are MNHEY and SMNVEV (reference sequence). The CDR3: CASSVDRANYGYTF. CDR3 nucleotide sequence: TGTGCCAGCAGTGTAGACAGGGCTAACTATGGCTACACCTTC.

The rearrangement uses TRBV19 and TRBJ2-1; D unresolved. Germline assignment: CDR1 LNHDA and CDR2 SQIVND (reference sequence). CDR3 size: 13 residues. V lost 4 bases, J lost 5 bases, and 9 bases lay in between. The CDR3 nucleotides are TGTGCCAGTAGTAGCGAGATACACAATGAGCAGTTCTTC. It encodes CASSSEIHNEQFF.

The gene calls are TRBV7-6 and TRBJ2-2, with a weak D call TRBD1 (5 bases). V lost 5 bases and J lost 5, with 15 bases in between. The germline V gene encodes CDR1 SGHVS and CDR2 FNYEAQ. There are 15 residues in the CDR3. The CDR3 DNA reads TGTGCCAGCAGCACAAACAGTCAGGGAACCGGGGAGCTGTTTTTT. Amino acids: CASSTNSQGTGELFF.

V and J are TRBV5-5 and TRBJ2-5; 10 bases align to TRBD1. CDR3 length equals 16 residues. The germline V gene has CDR1 SGHKS and CDR2 YYEKEE (reference sequence). Trimming cost V 6 bases and J 1 base; bases outside gene matches: 9. The CDR3 DNA sequence: TGTGCCAGCACCAGCGCCGGGACAGGGGCCCAAGAGACCCAGTACTTC. Protein: CASTSAGTGAQETQYF.

V and J are TRBV7-6 and TRBJ2-1; 7 bases are shared with TRBD2. In germline, CDR1 is SGHVS, CDR2 FNYEAQ. Trimming at V came to 5 bases and at J to 2 bases, leaving 9 bases not matched to a gene. The CDR3 is 16 amino acids. The CDR3 here is CASSPFEGGTYNEQFF. The DNA for the CDR3 is TGTGCCAGCAGCCCTTTCGAGGGAGGGACCTACAATGAGCAGTTCTTC. The whole variable domain, filled in from reference TRBV7-6 and TRBJ2-1, reads GAGVSQSPRYKVTKRGQDVALRCDPISGHVSLYWYRQALGQGPEFLTYFNYEAQQDKSGLPNDRFSAERPEGSISTLTIQRTEQRDSAMYRCASSPFEGGTYNEQFFGPGTRLTVL.

The chain joins TRBV20-1 to TRBJ2-1, with D hard to call. Germline lookup yields CDR1 DFQATT and CDR2 SNEGSKA (reference sequence). The length of the CDR3 is 11 residues. The V gene lost 2 bases and the J gene lost 9 bases, with 8 bases spanning the gap. CDR3 in amino acids: CSARPLSEQFF. The DNA of the CDR3 is TGCAGTGCTAGACCCTTGTCTGAGCAGTTCTTC.

The gene calls are TRBV5-1 and TRBJ2-3; D remains unclear. The CDR3 consists of 14 residues. The V gene's germline CDR1 is SGHRS and CDR2 YFSETQ. V was shortened by 2 bases and J by 2 bases, with 9 bases between the two germline ends. The CDR3 loop reads CASSLKDLTDTQYF. Written as DNA, the CDR3 is TGCGCCAGCAGCTTAAAGGACCTCACAGATACGCAGTATTTT.

The rearrangement links TRBV19 to TRBJ1-1; D uncertain. The CDR3 length is 12 residues. V lost 8 bases to trimming and J lost 0 bases, with 7 bases between them. The germline V gene encodes CDR1 LNHDA and CDR2 SQIVND (reference sequence). The CDR3 DNA follows: TGTGCCAGTTCCGACATGAACACTGAAGCTTTCTTT. This sequence encodes CASSDMNTEAFF. Looking up the rest from reference TRBV19 and TRBJ1-1 gives the full variable domain: DGGITQSPKYLFRKEGQNVTLSCEQNLNHDAMYWYRQDPGQGLRLIYYSQIVNDFQKGDIAEGYSVSREKKESFPLTVTSAQKNPTAFYLCASSDMNTEAFFGQGTRLTVV.

The gene calls are TRBV9 and TRBJ2-7; D remains ambiguous. Germline V gene data show CDR1 as SGDLS and CDR2 as YYNGEE. V was cut by 0 bases and J by 1 base, with 5 bases left in between. The CDR3 length is 13 residues. CDR3 protein: CASSVEPSYEQYF. CDR3 in DNA: TGTGCCAGCAGCGTAGAGCCGTCCTACGAGCAGTACTTC.

This chain joins TRBV7-2 and TRBJ2-7, with D possibly TRBD1 on 6 matching bases. Germline V gene lookup returns CDR1 SGHTA and CDR2 FQGNSA. V lost 1 base to trimming and J lost 3 bases, with 10 bases between them. This CDR3 has 14 residues. The CDR3 region is CASSLVRTDYEQYF. As DNA, the CDR3 is TGTGCCAGCAGCTTAGTTCGGACAGACTACGAGCAGTACTTC.

CDR3 loop: CASSFYGTGNTGELFF. The CDR3 DNA reads as TGTGCCAGCAGTTTTTATGGGACGGGGAACACCGGGGAGCTGTTTTTT. The chain links TRBV27 to TRBJ2-2; D tentatively reads TRBD1 or TRBD2 (5 bases each). The CDR3 totals 16 residues. Trimming removed 3 bases from V and 1 base from J, with 12 bases in between. Germline V gives CDR1 MNHEY, CDR2 SMNVEV (reference sequence).

This clone was detected only a few times. V usage is TRBV9 and J usage is TRBJ2-2, with 7 positions matching TRBD1. V gave up 1 base and J gave up 13 bases; unmatched junction bases: 7. Germline loops: CDR1 SGDLS, CDR2 YYNGEE. The CDR3 consists of 13 residues. The CDR3 spells CASSVYEGGRLFF. CDR3 sequence (DNA): TGTGCCAGCAGCGTATACGAAGGGGGCAGGCTGTTTTTT.

In DNA form, the CDR3 reads TGCGCCAGCAGCCTTTCCTGGGGGCGGGAGGGCTACACCTTC. This gives the protein CASSLSWGREGYTF. The J gene is TRBJ1-2, the V gene TRBV4-1, with D perhaps matching TRBD1 (6 bases). Deletions cut 4 bases from V and 8 bases from J, with 17 bases between. Per germline, CDR1 MGHRA and CDR2 YSYEKL. CDR3 length: 14 residues.

V gene TRBV7-9 combines with J gene TRBJ1-6, with a tentative D call TRBD1 (6 bases). V dropped 5 bases and J dropped 9 bases, with 14 bases sitting between them. The CDR3 loop spans 14 amino acids. Germline lookup yields CDR1 SEHNR and CDR2 FQNEAQ (reference sequence). CDR3: CASSPTGKGSPLHF. For the CDR3, the DNA is TGTGCCAGCAGCCCCACAGGGAAGGGTTCACCCCTCCACTTT. The full variable domain, in which reference TRBV7-9 and TRBJ1-6 provide the parts outside the CDR3, is DTGVSQNPRHKITKRGQNVTFRCDPISEHNRLYWYRQTLGQGPEFLTYFQNEAQLEKSRLLSDRFSAERPKGSFSTLEIQRTEQGDSAMYLCASSPTGKGSPLHFGNGTRLTVT.

The CDR3 region is CASSLERGANNEQFF. The CDR3 nucleotides are TGTGCCAGCAGCTTAGAGCGCGGGGCGAACAATGAGCAGTTCTTC. The V call is TRBV9, the J call TRBJ2-1; D is possibly TRBD2 (6 bases). V lost 4 bases, J lost 5 bases, and 16 bases lay in between. The CDR3 is 15 amino acids. Germline loops: CDR1 SGDLS, CDR2 YYNGEE.

By share, this clone counts as hyperexpanded. The chain recombines TRBV6-5 with TRBJ2-7; 10 bases are a match to TRBD1. The V gene's germline CDR1 is MNHEY and CDR2 SVGAGI. CDR3 length: 15 residues. After removal of 0 bases from V and 4 bases from J, the junction contained 3 bases not matched to a gene. The CDR3 spells CASSYSGQGWYEQYF. The DNA for the CDR3 is TGTGCCAGCAGTTACTCGGGACAGGGGTGGTACGAGCAGTACTTC.

This rearrangement joins TRBV7-9 to TRBJ2-7; D is possibly TRBD2 (5 bases). CDR3 length equals 11 residues. CDR1 is SEHNR and CDR2 is FQNEAQ in the germline V gene (reference sequence). V was cut by 7 bases and J by 2 bases, with 6 bases left in between. The CDR3 spells CASTGAYEQYF. The CDR3 DNA sequence: TGTGCCAGCACCGGGGCCTACGAGCAGTACTTC.

Only one count was recorded for this clone. The V and J genes are TRBV5-4 and TRBJ1-2, with 10 bases aligning to TRBD1. J gave up 8 bases and V 0 bases, and 10 bases lay outside the gene matches. This CDR3 has 16 residues. Germline V CDR1 and CDR2: SGHNT, YYREEE (reference sequence). CDR3 protein: CASSLAMGTGDIGYTF. Here the CDR3 DNA reads TGTGCCAGCAGCTTGGCCATGGGGACAGGGGACATAGGCTACACCTTC.

J is TRBJ2-3 and V is TRBV12-5, with TRBD2 matching over 8 bases. Looked up from germline, CDR1 is LGHNT and CDR2 is FRNRAP. The CDR3 length is 15 residues. V shed 6 bases and J 5 bases; nucleotides not matched to a gene: 10. The CDR3 reads CASGASDGRGDTQYF. As DNA, the CDR3 is TGTGCTAGTGGGGCCTCAGACGGGAGGGGAGATACGCAGTATTTT.

The chain links TRBV19 to TRBJ2-2; D perhaps matches TRBD1 (6 bases). Trimming shortened V by 8 bases and J by 1 base, and 11 bases separated the two germline ends. This CDR3 region has 14 residues. Germline V lookup: CDR1 LNHDA, CDR2 SQIVND (reference sequence). CDR3 protein: CASAGTLNTGELFF. As DNA, the CDR3 is TGTGCCAGTGCCGGGACACTGAACACCGGGGAGCTGTTTTTT.